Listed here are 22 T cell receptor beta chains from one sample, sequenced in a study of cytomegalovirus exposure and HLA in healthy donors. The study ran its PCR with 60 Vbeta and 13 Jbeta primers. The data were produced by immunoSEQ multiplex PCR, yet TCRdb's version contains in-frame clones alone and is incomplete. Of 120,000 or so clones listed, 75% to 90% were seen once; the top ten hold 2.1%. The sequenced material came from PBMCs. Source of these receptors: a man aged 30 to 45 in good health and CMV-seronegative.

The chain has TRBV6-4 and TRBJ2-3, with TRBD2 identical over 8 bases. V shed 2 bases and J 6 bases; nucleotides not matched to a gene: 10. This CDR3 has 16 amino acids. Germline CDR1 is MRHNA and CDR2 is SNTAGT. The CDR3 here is CASSDEAGGTRDTQYF. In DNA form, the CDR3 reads TGTGCCAGCAGTGACGAGGCGGGGGGCACAAGGGATACGCAGTATTTT.

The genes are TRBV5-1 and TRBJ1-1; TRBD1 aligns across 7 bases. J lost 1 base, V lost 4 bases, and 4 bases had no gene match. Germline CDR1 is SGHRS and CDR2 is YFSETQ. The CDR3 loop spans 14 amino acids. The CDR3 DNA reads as TGCGCCAGCAGCCTGAGGACAGGGAACACTGAAGCTTTCTTT. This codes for CASSLRTGNTEAFF.

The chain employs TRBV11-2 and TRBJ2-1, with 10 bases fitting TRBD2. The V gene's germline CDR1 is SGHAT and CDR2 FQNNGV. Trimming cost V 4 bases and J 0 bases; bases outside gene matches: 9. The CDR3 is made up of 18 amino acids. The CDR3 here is CASSSLLAGESSYNEQFF. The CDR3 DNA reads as TGTGCCAGCAGCTCCCTCCTAGCGGGGGAGAGCTCCTACAATGAGCAGTTCTTC.

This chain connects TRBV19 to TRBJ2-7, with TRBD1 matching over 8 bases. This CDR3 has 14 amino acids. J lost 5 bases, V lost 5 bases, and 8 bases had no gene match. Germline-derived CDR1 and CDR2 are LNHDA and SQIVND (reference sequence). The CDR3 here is CASSPRTGSHEQYF. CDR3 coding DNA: TGTGCCAGTAGTCCGAGGACAGGGAGCCACGAGCAGTACTTC.

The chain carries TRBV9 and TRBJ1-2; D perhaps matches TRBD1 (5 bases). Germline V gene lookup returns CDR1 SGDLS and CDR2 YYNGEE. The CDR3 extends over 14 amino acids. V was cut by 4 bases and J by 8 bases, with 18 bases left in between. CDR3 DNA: TGTGCCAGCAGCTCAGACTGGGGGGAGGGGGGCTACACCTTC. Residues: CASSSDWGEGGYTF. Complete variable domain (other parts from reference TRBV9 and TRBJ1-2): DSGVTQTPKHLITATGQRVTLRCSPRSGDLSVYWYQQSLDQGLQFLIQYYNGEERAKGNILERFSAQQFPDLHSELNLSSLELGDSALYFCASSSDWGEGGYTFGSGTRLTVV.

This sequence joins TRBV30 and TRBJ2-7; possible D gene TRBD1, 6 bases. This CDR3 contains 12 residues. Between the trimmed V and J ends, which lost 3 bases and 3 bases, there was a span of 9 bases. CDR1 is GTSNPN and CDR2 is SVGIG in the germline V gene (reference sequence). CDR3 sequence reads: CAWRKQGYEQYF. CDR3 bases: TGTGCCTGGAGAAAACAGGGCTACGAGCAGTACTTC.

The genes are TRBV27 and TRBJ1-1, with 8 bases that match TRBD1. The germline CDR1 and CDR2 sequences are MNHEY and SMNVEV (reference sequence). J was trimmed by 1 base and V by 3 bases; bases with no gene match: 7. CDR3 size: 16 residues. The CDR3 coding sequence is TGTGCCAGCAGTTTGACAGGGGCCACCCCGAACACTGAAGCTTTCTTT. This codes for CASSLTGATPNTEAFF.

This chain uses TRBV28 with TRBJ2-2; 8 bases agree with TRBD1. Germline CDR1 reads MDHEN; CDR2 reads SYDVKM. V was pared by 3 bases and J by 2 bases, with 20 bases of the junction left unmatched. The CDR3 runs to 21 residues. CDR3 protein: CASSFSSGWVVTGGNTGELFF. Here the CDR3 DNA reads TGTGCCAGCAGTTTTTCGAGTGGTTGGGTCGTAACAGGGGGTAACACCGGGGAGCTGTTTTTT.

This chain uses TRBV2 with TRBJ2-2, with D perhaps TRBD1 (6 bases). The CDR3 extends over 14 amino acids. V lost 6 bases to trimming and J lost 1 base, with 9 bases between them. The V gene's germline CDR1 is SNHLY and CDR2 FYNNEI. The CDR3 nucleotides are TGTGCCAGCAGCATGACAGGGAACACCGGGGAGCTGTTTTTT. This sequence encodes CASSMTGNTGELFF.

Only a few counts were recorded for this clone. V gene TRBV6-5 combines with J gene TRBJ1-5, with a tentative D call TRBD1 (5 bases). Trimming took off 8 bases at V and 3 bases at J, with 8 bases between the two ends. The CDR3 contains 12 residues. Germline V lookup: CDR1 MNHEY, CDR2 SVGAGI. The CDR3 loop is CASQTANQPQHF. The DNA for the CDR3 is TGTGCCAGCCAGACAGCCAATCAGCCCCAGCATTTT.

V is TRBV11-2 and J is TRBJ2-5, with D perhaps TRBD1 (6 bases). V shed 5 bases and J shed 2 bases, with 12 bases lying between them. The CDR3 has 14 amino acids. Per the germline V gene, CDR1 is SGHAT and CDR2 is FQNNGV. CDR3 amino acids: CASSHRTVQETQYF. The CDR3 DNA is TGTGCCAGCAGCCACAGGACAGTTCAAGAGACCCAGTACTTC.

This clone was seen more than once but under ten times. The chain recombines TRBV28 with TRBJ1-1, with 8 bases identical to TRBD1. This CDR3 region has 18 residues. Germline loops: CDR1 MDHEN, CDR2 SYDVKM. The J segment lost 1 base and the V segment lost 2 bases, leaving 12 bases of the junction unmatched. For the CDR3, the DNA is TGTGCCAGCAGTTTAATAAGGACAGGGATCCTATCGAACACTGAAGCTTTCTTT. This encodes CASSLIRTGILSNTEAFF.

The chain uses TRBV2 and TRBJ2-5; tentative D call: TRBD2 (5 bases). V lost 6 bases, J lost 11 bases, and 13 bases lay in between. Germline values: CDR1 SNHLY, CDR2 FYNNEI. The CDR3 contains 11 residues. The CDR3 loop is CASSPSWEQYF. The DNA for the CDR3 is TGTGCCAGCAGCCCATCATGGGAGCAGTACTTC.

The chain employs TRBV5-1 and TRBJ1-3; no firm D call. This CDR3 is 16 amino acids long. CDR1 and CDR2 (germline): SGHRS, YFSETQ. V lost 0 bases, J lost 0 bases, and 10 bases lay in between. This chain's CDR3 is CASSLDRGTSGNTIYF. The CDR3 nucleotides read TGCGCCAGCAGCTTGGATCGGGGAACCTCTGGAAACACCATATATTTT.

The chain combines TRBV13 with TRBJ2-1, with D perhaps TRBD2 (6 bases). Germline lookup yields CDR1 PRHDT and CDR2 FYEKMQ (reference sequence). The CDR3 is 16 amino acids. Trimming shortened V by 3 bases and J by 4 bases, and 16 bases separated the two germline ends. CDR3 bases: TGTGCCAGCAGCTTGAGTGGGGGGTTCTCTTACAATGAGCAGTTCTTC. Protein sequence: CASSLSGGFSYNEQFF.

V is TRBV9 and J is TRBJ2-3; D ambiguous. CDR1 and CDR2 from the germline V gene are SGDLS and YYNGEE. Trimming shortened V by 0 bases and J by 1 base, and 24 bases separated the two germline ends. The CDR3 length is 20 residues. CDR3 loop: CASSVGFNRHSVKGTDTQYF. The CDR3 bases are TGTGCCAGCAGCGTAGGATTTAACAGACACTCAGTCAAGGGCACAGATACGCAGTATTTT.

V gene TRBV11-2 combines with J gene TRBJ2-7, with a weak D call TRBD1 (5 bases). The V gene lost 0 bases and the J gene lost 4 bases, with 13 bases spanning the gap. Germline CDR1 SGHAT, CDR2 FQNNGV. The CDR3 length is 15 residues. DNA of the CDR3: TGTGCCAGCAGCTTAGAAGGACATAGGGCTTACGAGCAGTACTTC. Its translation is CASSLEGHRAYEQYF.

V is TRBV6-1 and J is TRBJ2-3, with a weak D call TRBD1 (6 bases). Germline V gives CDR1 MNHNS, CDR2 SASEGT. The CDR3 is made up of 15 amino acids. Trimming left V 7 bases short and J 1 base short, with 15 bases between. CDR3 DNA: TGTGCCAGCAAACTTAACAGGGCGGGCACAGATACGCAGTATTTT. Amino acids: CASKLNRAGTDTQYF.

The CDR3 loop is CATDTASSYNSPLHF. The CDR3 DNA reads as TGTGCCACCGACACGGCCAGCTCCTATAATTCACCCCTCCACTTT. The V and J genes are TRBV2 and TRBJ1-6; D gene unclear. V was shortened by 10 bases and J by 0 bases, with 13 bases between the two germline ends. The CDR3 totals 15 residues. Germline assignment: CDR1 SNHLY and CDR2 FYNNEI.

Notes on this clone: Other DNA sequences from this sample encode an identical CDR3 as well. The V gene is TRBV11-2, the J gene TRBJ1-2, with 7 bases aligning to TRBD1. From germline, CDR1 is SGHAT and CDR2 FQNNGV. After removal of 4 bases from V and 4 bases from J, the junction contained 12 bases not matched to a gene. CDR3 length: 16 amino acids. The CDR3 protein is CASSWWDNRGPYGYTF. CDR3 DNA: TGTGCCAGCAGCTGGTGGGACAACAGGGGACCCTATGGCTACACCTTC.

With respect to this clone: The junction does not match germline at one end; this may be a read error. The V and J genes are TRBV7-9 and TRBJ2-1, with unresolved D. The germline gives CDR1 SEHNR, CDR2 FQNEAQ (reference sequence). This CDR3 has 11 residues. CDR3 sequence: CSSISPNEQFF. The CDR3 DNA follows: TGTTCCAGCATCTCCCCGAATGAGCAGTTCTTC. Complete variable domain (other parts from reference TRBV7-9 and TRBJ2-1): DTGVSQNPRHKITKRGQNVTFRCDPISEHNRLYWYRQTLGQGPEFLTYFQNEAQLEKSRLLSDRFSAERPKGSFSTLEIQRTEQGDSAMYLCSSISPNEQFFGPGTRLTVL.

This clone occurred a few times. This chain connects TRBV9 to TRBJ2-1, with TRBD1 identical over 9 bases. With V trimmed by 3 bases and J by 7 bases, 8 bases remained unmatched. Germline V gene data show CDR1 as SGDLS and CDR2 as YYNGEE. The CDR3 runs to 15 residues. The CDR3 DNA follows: TGTGCCAGCAGCGGAGGGACAGGGTCGGAAAATGAGCAGTTCTTC. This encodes CASSGGTGSENEQFF.